Below are 17 T cell receptor beta chains sequenced from a single sample in a study of early T cells in non-severe SARS-CoV-2 infection. Each CDR3 protein gets one entry after TCRdb re-called the 5' RACE reads with MiXCR. Of about 60,000 distinct CDR3 sequences listed, roughly 10% were seen once; the top ten hold nearly 3%. Sequences were derived from whole blood, sampled at baseline. The receptors originated from an adult who was a healthcare worker with PCR-confirmed SARS-CoV-2 infection or an uninfected control (not recorded which).

This clonotype was recorded at least ten times. The chain is built from TRBV7-9 and TRBJ1-1; D possibly corresponds to TRBD1 (6 bases). Trimming stripped 5 bases from V and 9 bases from J, with 13 bases between. The germline CDR1 and CDR2 sequences are SEHNR and FQNEAQ (reference sequence). CDR3 size: 12 residues. CDR3 sequence reads: CASSLDGQKAFF. CDR3 nucleotides: TGTGCCAGCAGCCTCGATGGACAGAAAGCTTTCTTT.

The V call is TRBV11-3, the J call TRBJ2-1; D remains ambiguous. This CDR3 contains 15 residues. Germline values: CDR1 SGHNT, CDR2 YENEEA. Trimming took 9 bases from V and 7 from J, leaving 22 bases between them. The CDR3 reads CASASRQAPMNEQFF. The CDR3, as DNA: TGTGCCAGTGCCTCGAGGCAGGCCCCAATGAATGAGCAGTTCTTC.

This clonotype was recorded many times. The chain links TRBV13 to TRBJ1-1; tentatively, D is TRBD1 (5 bases). The germline V and J ends were trimmed by 5 bases and 5 bases, with 21 bases remaining between them. Germline CDR1 reads PRHDT; CDR2 reads FYEKMQ (reference sequence). CDR3 size: 16 residues. CDR3 sequence: CASSRGVRDPGTEAFF. CDR3 nucleotides: TGTGCCAGCAGCAGGGGAGTTCGGGACCCGGGAACTGAAGCTTTCTTT.

This clonotype was seen a few times. The gene calls are TRBV20-1 and TRBJ2-1; possible D gene TRBD2, 6 bases. The CDR3 sequence is 12 residues long. The germline V gene has CDR1 DFQATT and CDR2 SNEGSKA (reference sequence). V lost 3 bases, J lost 10 bases, and 13 bases lay in between. The DNA for the CDR3 is TGCAGTGCTAGCGACGGGAGCGCAGAGCAGTTCTTC. The encoded protein is CSASDGSAEQFF.

This clonotype showed up just a few times. V is TRBV7-2 and J is TRBJ1-2; D is uncertain. The CDR3 contains 16 residues. V lost 1 base, J lost 2 bases, and 14 bases lay in between. Germline V gene sequence: CDR1 SGHTA, CDR2 FQGNSA. The CDR3 spells CASSLGSGFFNYGYTF. Here the CDR3 DNA reads TGTGCCAGCAGCTTAGGCAGTGGGTTCTTCAACTATGGCTACACCTTC. The variable domain in full, with the rest retrieved from reference TRBV7-2 and TRBJ1-2, is GAGVSQSPSNKVTEKGKDVELRCDPISGHTALYWYRQSLGQGLEFLIYFQGNSAPDKSGLPSDRFSAERTGGSVSTLTIQRTQQEDSAVYLCASSLGSGFFNYGYTFGSGTRLTVV.

This clonotype has a count of ten or more. This chain links TRBV15 with TRBJ2-7, with D possibly being TRBD1 or TRBD2 (5 bases each). The CDR3 has 18 amino acids. Germline CDR1 reads LNHNV; CDR2 reads YYDKDF (reference sequence). V lost 3 bases to trimming and J lost 1 base, with 22 bases between them. CDR3 region: CATSSEPLGPGKSYEQYF. CDR3 nucleotide sequence: TGTGCCACCAGCAGTGAACCACTGGGACCCGGAAAATCCTACGAGCAGTACTTC.

The chain is built from TRBV6-1 and TRBJ1-6; D is ambiguous. Trimming removed 4 bases from V and 0 bases from J, with 7 bases in between. Germline CDR1 reads MNHNS; CDR2 reads SASEGT. The CDR3 has 15 amino acids. The CDR3 DNA sequence: TGTGCCAGCAGTGGCGGAGGCTCCTATAATTCACCCCTCCACTTT. This encodes CASSGGGSYNSPLHF.

In its sample, this clonotype was seen a few times. This rearrangement joins TRBV6-6 to TRBJ1-3; D unresolved. Trimming pared 2 bases from V and 1 base from J, leaving 9 bases between. Germline V gives CDR1 MNHNY, CDR2 SVGAGI (reference sequence). The CDR3 spans 15 residues. Here the CDR3 reads CASSYGSPSGNTIYF. CDR3 coding DNA: TGTGCCAGCAGTTACGGGTCCCCTTCTGGAAACACCATATATTTT.

A few counts support this clonotype. The chain carries TRBV11-2 and TRBJ2-3; D not certain. CDR3 length: 11 amino acids. Trimming stripped 5 bases from V and 8 bases from J, with 8 bases between. In germline, CDR1 is SGHAT, CDR2 FQNNGV. CDR3 sequence reads: CASSQDFTQYF. DNA for the CDR3: TGTGCCAGCAGCCAAGACTTTACGCAGTATTTT.

This clonotype occurred many times. The rearrangement joins TRBV12-3 or TRBV12-4 to TRBJ1-2; D gene uncertain. The V end was cut by 0 bases, the J end by 11 bases, with 10 bases between. This CDR3 comprises 12 residues. Written as DNA, the CDR3 is TGTGCCAGCAGTTTAGCAGGGAGAGGATACACCTTC. Amino acids: CASSLAGRGYTF.

This clonotype was seen many times. The rearrangement joins TRBV2 to TRBJ2-3; no firm D call. Deletions cut 1 base from V and 2 bases from J, with 10 bases between. The germline V gene has CDR1 SNHLY and CDR2 FYNNEI. This CDR3 is built from 15 residues. The CDR3 DNA reads TGTGCCAGCAGTGAAGGCAGACCCCTCACAGATACGCAGTATTTT. Protein: CASSEGRPLTDTQYF.

V and J are TRBV7-2 and TRBJ2-1; 9 bases match TRBD1. J lost 9 bases, V lost 2 bases, and 20 bases had no gene match. CDR3 size: 19 residues. CDR1 and CDR2 (germline): SGHTA, FQGNSA. CDR3 amino acids: CASSLNPIGTGQGSGEQFF. The DNA of the CDR3 is TGTGCCAGCAGCTTAAACCCCATCGGGACGGGACAGGGCTCCGGTGAGCAGTTCTTC.

V and J are TRBV27 and TRBJ2-3; D possibly corresponds to TRBD1 (6 bases). The CDR3 sequence is 16 residues long. CDR1 and CDR2 from the germline V gene are MNHEY and SMNVEV (reference sequence). V was shortened by 2 bases and J by 0 bases, with 12 bases between the two germline ends. The chain's CDR3 is CASSLKRTVSTDTQYF. As DNA, the CDR3 is TGTGCCAGCAGTTTAAAGAGGACAGTTAGCACAGATACGCAGTATTTT.

This clonotype was seen more than once but under ten times. J is TRBJ2-7 and V is TRBV6-5; 10 positions agree with TRBD1. Looked up from germline, CDR1 is MNHEY and CDR2 is SVGAGI. The CDR3 runs to 16 residues. After removal of 4 bases from V and 2 bases from J, the junction contained 8 bases not matched to a gene. This CDR3 is CASSSPTGQGTYEQYF. The CDR3 DNA sequence: TGTGCCAGCAGTTCCCCGACGGGACAGGGGACCTACGAGCAGTACTTC.

The V call is TRBV3-1, the J call TRBJ1-2; D is uncertain. Germline V gene sequence: CDR1 LGHDT, CDR2 YNNKEL (reference sequence). The V gene lost 6 bases and the J gene lost 0 bases, with 8 bases spanning the gap. CDR3 size: 13 residues. The CDR3 DNA is TGTGCCAGCAGGCCTGGTTCTAACTATGGCTACACCTTC. Its translation is CASRPGSNYGYTF.

This clonotype has just a few counts. This chain connects TRBV23-1 to TRBJ2-7; 7 positions match TRBD1. TRBV23-1 is classed as an ORF, of uncertain function. The CDR3 runs to 20 residues. With 2 bases clipped from V and 5 bases from J, the junction kept 24 bases outside the gene matches. CDR3 loop: CASSQPGQWICLGSRNEQYF. The DNA of the CDR3 is TGCGCCAGCAGTCAACCGGGACAGTGGATATGTTTGGGGTCGAGGAACGAGCAGTACTTC.

The chain employs TRBV7-2 and TRBJ2-3; D is unresolved. CDR1 is SGHTA, CDR2 FQGNSA, per germline. The length of the CDR3 is 15 residues. V shed 3 bases and J shed 1 base, with 11 bases lying between them. CDR3 protein: CASSFPLRGTDTQYF. The CDR3 nucleotides read TGTGCCAGCAGCTTTCCGCTACGGGGCACAGATACGCAGTATTTT.